One and the same sample provided the 13 T cell receptor beta chains below, sequenced in a study of shared clonotypes between healthy human individuals (TCRdb year 2020). Receptors were amplified or captured by the immunoSEQ multiplex PCR assay. TCRdb re-hosts the immuneACCESS table, in-frame sequences only. Its copies lack some clones; in the studies checked, an unresolved V gene accounts for under half of them, and the cause for the rest is not known. The sample table holds approximately 440,000 clones, of which approximately 77% were seen once. 12% of the sample comes from the top ten. Sample: PBMCs. The source of these receptors is a woman between 35 and 50 years old in good health. Some clones in this sample may be carry-over from other donors' samples.

This chain connects TRBV6-5 to TRBJ1-5; D call uncertain. This CDR3 is 15 amino acids long. Germline values: CDR1 MNHEY, CDR2 SVGAGI. V dropped 2 bases and J dropped 7 bases, with 15 bases sitting between them. Written as DNA, the CDR3 is TGTGCCAGCAGTTACCCCTCGGGTGGTGAACAGCCCCAGCATTTT. Protein: CASSYPSGGEQPQHF.

The rearrangement joins TRBV30 to TRBJ1-1; D gene uncertain. Germline V gene data show CDR1 as GTSNPN and CDR2 as SVGIG (reference sequence). The CDR3 covers 12 residues. Trimming took 7 bases from V and 5 from J, leaving 14 bases between them. The CDR3 protein is CAFALYRTEAFF. The CDR3 nucleotides read TGTGCCTTCGCTCTTTATCGGACTGAAGCTTTCTTT.

This chain links TRBV30 with TRBJ2-7, with 8 bases that match TRBD2. With 2 bases clipped from V and 5 bases from J, the junction kept 5 bases outside the gene matches. This CDR3 region has 13 residues. Germline V gene data show CDR1 as GTSNPN and CDR2 as SVGIG (reference sequence). The CDR3, as DNA: TGTGCCTGGAGTAGCGGGAGCCCCCACGAGCAGTACTTC. Translated, it gives CAWSSGSPHEQYF.

The chain employs TRBV5-1 and TRBJ1-1, with D perhaps TRBD1 (5 bases). CDR3 size: 13 residues. Germline CDR1 reads SGHRS; CDR2 reads YFSETQ. V was cut by 7 bases and J by 5 bases, with 15 bases left in between. CDR3 coding DNA: TGCGCCAGCCGAGGGGCGGAGGGGACTGAAGCTTTCTTT. Amino acid sequence: CASRGAEGTEAFF.

V gene TRBV5-4 combines with J gene TRBJ2-3; 9 nucleotides agree with TRBD1. This CDR3 has 15 residues. Germline trimming cut 4 bases from V and 4 bases from J; bases unmatched to any gene: 7. From germline, CDR1 is SGHNT and CDR2 YYREEE (reference sequence). The CDR3 coding sequence is TGTGCCAGCAGCCGAACAGGGGGCTCAGCAGATACGCAGTATTTT. Translating it yields CASSRTGGSADTQYF.

With regard to this clone: This is likely an artifact of a read error, given a far larger clone one base away. Other DNA sequences in this sample translate to the same CDR3. This chain links TRBV28 with TRBJ2-1; 14 nucleotides line up with TRBD2. The CDR3 is made up of 17 amino acids. Germline CDR1 MDHEN, CDR2 SYDVKM. The CDR3 sequence is CASSINGLAGGYNEQFF. CDR3 coding DNA: TGTGCCAGCAGCATAAACGGACTAGCGGGAGGCTACAATGAACAGTTCTTC.

As concerns this clone: This sequence may be a read error, since a much larger clone differs from it by one base. This rearrangement joins TRBV5-1 to TRBJ2-3; the match to TRBD2 covers 8 bases. Germline V gene lookup returns CDR1 SGHRS and CDR2 YFSETQ. This CDR3 is 16 amino acids long. V lost 6 bases, J lost 4 bases, and 13 bases stayed unmatched. The CDR3 DNA is TGCGCCAGCAACCTCGGTAGCGGGATTGACGCAGATACGCAGTATTTT. This sequence encodes CASNLGSGIDADTQYF.

The table lists this clone with a few counts. The gene calls are TRBV5-6 and TRBJ2-3; D call uncertain. The V end was cut by 1 base, the J end by 3 bases, with 12 bases between. The CDR3 spans 15 residues. Germline CDR1 reads SGHDT; CDR2 reads YYEEEE. The CDR3 DNA sequence: TGTGCCAGCAGCTTGTGGGTCTCGCGGACAGATACGCAGTATTTT. This encodes CASSLWVSRTDTQYF. Drawing the rest from reference TRBV5-6 and TRBJ2-3, the complete variable domain is DAGVTQSPTHLIKTRGQQVTLRCSPKSGHDTVSWYQQALGQGPQFIFQYYEEEERQRGNFPDRFSGHQFPNYSSELNVNALLLGDSALYLCASSLWVSRTDTQYFGPGTRLTVL.

This clone was seen repeatedly, ten times or more. The chain has TRBV19 and TRBJ1-2, with TRBD1 identical over 10 bases. CDR1 is LNHDA and CDR2 is SQIVND in the germline V gene (reference sequence). This CDR3 spans 15 amino acids. The ends lost 1 base at V and 4 bases at J; junction bases unmatched: 3. In DNA, the CDR3 is TGTGCCAGTAGTATAGCGACAGGGGGCACCTATGGCTACACCTTC. Amino acid sequence: CASSIATGGTYGYTF.

This clone was seen many times. The identical CDR3 is also encoded by other nucleotide sequences in the sample. The rearrangement joins TRBV2 to TRBJ2-5, with 7 nucleotides matching TRBD1. The J call may be mistaken, given a closer DNA end match to TRBJ2-7. In germline, CDR1 is SNHLY, CDR2 FYNNEI. This CDR3 has 12 residues. The CDR3 spells CASSEGTGEQYF. The DNA of the CDR3 is TGTGCCAGCAGTGAAGGGACAGGCGAGCAGTACTTC.

This rearrangement joins TRBV6-5 to TRBJ2-2; D is possibly TRBD1 or TRBD2 (6 bases each). The germline gives CDR1 MNHEY, CDR2 SVGAGI. This CDR3 has 14 amino acids. Trimming cost V 5 bases and J 8 bases, with 15 bases left between them. The CDR3 sequence is CASSTRSGAGELFF. The CDR3 region has the DNA TGTGCCAGCAGTACACGATCGGGGGCGGGGGAGCTGTTTTTT.

The genes are TRBV5-6 and TRBJ2-2, with 8 bases lining up with TRBD2. After removal of 4 bases from V and 1 base from J, the junction contained 9 bases not matched to a gene. CDR3 length equals 17 residues. Germline V gives CDR1 SGHDT, CDR2 YYEEEE. CDR3 sequence: CASSPSRGLENTGELFF. The CDR3 coding sequence is TGTGCCAGCAGCCCCTCGAGGGGACTAGAGAACACCGGGGAGCTGTTTTTT.

The rearrangement uses TRBV7-3 and TRBJ2-7; possibly TRBD1 or TRBD2 for D (7 bases each). The CDR3 is 15 amino acids. Germline CDR1 is SGHTA and CDR2 is FQGTGA. The germline V and J ends were trimmed by 2 bases and 6 bases, with 17 bases remaining between them. CDR3 DNA: TGTGCCAGCAGCTTACAGGGAGGGGGCGGCTCCGAGCAGTACTTC. Its protein product is CASSLQGGGGSEQYF.